This paragraph reports one T cell receptor beta chain. Its specificity is not known. The sample belongs to a study of T cells in Graves' hyperthyroidism and ophthalmopathy. Broader study findings: For ophthalmopathy, model prediction preceded onset by a median roughly 6.2 months.

Amplification of TCR beta CDR3 regions was performed using RNA transcripts as template. TCR CDR3 regions were first amplified by RT-PCR with HTBI primers. TCRdb re-called the multiplex PCR reads through MiXCR, storing one row per CDR3 protein. The sample includes hundreds of thousands of distinct CDR3 sequences, approximately 15% of them seen just once. CDR3 length: 12 residues. CDR1 and CDR2 from the germline V gene are SGHVS and FQNEAQ. Trimming shortened V by 6 bases and J by 5 bases, and 7 bases separated the two germline ends. Ophthalmopathy cases met thresholds of Clinical Activity Score at least 3, NOSPECS grade at least 4 and duration under 3 months. Exclusion of a patient resulted from uncontrolled infection, other autoimmune disease, pregnancy or lactation.

The receptor was isolated from a woman in her sixties or seventies with Graves' ophthalmopathy. The source material was blood. This chain links TRBV7-8 with TRBJ1-4; D not resolved. CDR3 loop: CASRRSNEKLFF. The CDR3 region has the DNA TGTGCCAGCAGACGCTCCAATGAAAAACTGTTTTTT. Full variable domain (remainder filled in from reference TRBV7-8 and TRBJ1-4): GAGVSQSPRYKVAKRGQDVALRCDPISGHVSLFWYQQALGQGPEFLTYFQNEAQLDKSGLPSDRFFAERPEGSVSTLKIQRTQQEDSAVYLCASRRSNEKLFFGSGTQLSVL.